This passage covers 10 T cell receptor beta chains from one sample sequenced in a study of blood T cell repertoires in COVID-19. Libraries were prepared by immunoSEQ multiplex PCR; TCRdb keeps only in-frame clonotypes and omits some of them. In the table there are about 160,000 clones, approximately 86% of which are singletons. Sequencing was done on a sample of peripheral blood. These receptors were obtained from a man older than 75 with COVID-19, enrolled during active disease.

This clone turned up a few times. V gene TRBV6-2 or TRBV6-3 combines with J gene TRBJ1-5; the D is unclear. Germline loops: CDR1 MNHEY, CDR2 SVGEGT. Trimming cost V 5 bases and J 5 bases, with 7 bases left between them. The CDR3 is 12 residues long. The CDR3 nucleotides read TGTGCCAGCAGTGGCATACATCAGCCCCAGCATTTT. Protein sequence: CASSGIHQPQHF.

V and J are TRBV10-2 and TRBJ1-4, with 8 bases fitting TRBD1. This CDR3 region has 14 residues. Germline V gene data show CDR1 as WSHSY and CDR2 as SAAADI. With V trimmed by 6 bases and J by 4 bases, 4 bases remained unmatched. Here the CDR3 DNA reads TGCGCCAGCAGGGAAGACAGGGGTAATGAAAAACTGTTTTTT. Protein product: CASREDRGNEKLFF.

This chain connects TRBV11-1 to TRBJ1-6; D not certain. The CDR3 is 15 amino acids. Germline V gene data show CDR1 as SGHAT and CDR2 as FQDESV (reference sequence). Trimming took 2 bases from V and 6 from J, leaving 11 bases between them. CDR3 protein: CASSLSGQANSPLHF. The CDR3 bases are TGTGCCAGCAGCTTAAGTGGCCAGGCTAATTCACCCCTCCACTTT.

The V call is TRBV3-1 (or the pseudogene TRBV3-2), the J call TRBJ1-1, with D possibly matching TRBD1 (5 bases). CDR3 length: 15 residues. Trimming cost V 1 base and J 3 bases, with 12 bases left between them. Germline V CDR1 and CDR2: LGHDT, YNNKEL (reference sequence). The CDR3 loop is CASSQGKGMDTEAFF. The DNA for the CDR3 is TGTGCCAGCAGCCAAGGAAAGGGGATGGACACTGAAGCTTTCTTT.

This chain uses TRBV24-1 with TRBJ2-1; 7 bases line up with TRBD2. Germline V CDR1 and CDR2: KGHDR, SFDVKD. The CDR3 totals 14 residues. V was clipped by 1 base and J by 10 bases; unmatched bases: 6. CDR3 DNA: TGTGCCACCAGTGATTTAGGGAGGGGATGGGAGCAGTTCTTC. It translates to CATSDLGRGWEQFF.

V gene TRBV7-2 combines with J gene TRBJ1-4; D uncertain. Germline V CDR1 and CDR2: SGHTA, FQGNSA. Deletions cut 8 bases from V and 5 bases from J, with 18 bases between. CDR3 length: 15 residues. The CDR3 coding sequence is TGTGCCAGCCGAGAAATCCGGGGAGGGAATGAAAAACTGTTTTTT. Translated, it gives CASREIRGGNEKLFF. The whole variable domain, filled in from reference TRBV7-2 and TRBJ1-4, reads GAGVSQSPSNKVTEKGKDVELRCDPISGHTALYWYRQSLGQGLEFLIYFQGNSAPDKSGLPSDRFSAERTGGSVSTLTIQRTQQEDSAVYLCASREIRGGNEKLFFGSGTQLSVL.

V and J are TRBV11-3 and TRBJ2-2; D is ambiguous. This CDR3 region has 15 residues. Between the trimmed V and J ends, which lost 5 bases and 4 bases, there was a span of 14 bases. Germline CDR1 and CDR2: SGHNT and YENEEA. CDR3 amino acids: CASSLSRQVTGELFF. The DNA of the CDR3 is TGTGCCAGCAGCCTTAGTCGGCAGGTCACCGGGGAGCTGTTTTTT.

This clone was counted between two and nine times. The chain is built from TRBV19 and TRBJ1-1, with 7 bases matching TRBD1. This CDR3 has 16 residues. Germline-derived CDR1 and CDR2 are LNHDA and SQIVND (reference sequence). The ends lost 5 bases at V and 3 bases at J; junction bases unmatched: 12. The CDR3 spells CASSPLTGQGHTEAFF. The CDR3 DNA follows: TGTGCCAGTAGTCCCCTGACAGGGCAGGGTCACACTGAAGCTTTCTTT.

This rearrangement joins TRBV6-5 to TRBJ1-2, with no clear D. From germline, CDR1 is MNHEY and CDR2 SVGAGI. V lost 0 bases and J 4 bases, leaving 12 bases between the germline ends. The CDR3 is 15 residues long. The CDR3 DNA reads TGTGCCAGCAGTTACTCCGATGCGGCTAGCTATGGCTACACCTTC. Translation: CASSYSDAASYGYTF.

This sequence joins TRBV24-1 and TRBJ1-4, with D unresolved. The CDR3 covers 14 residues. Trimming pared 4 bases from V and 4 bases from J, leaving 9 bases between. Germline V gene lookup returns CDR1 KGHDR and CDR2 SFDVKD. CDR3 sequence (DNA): TGTGCCACCAGTGAAGGCGGGCGTAATGAAAAACTGTTTTTT. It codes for CATSEGGRNEKLFF.